This TCR beta chain was sequenced in a study of cytomegalovirus exposure and HLA in healthy donors. Overall study: Of more than 350 genotyped donors, approximately 80% clustered with self-reported Caucasian donors.

The PCR had 60 Vbeta and 13 Jbeta primers. The authors' processing: Unique TCR beta chains numbered around 80 million in a later analysis, with roughly 11 million shared. Some clones are missing from TCRdb's copy, which holds only in-frame ones; the method was immunoSEQ multiplex PCR. For V, J and clone size, that table is used; D and trimming come from the DNA. Its listing shows about 72,000 clones. V was clipped by 6 bases and J by 7 bases, with 13 bases between them. The CDR3 contains 13 residues. Germline V gene lookup returns CDR1 MDHEN and CDR2 SYDVKM. General study findings and limits: 87-base-pair reads could not separate some V segments, including TRBV6-2 and TRBV6-3.

On this clone: What it binds is unknown.

The genes are TRBV28 and TRBJ1-5; TRBD1 might be the D (5 bases). The sequence derives from a man aged 35-49 years in good health and CMV-seronegative. Input material: PBMCs. CDR3 coding DNA: TGTGCCAGCAGCCCCGGGCGGGACCAGCCCCAGCATTTT. Translated, it gives CASSPGRDQPQHF. The variable domain in full, completed from reference TRBV28 and TRBJ1-5, reads DVKVTQSSRYLVKRTGEKVFLECVQDMDHENMFWYRQDPGLGLRLIYFSYDVKMKEKGDIPEGYSVSREKKERFSLILESASTNQTSMYLCASSPGRDQPQHFGDGTRLSIL.